One sample yielded the 30 T cell receptor beta chains listed below, sequenced in a study of blood T cells in healthy people across ages. The authors ran a second PCR of about 6 to 11 cycles using a sample-barcoded 5' primer and a J-beta primer mix. Each CDR3 protein gets one entry after TCRdb re-called the 5' RACE reads with MiXCR. This table holds 600,000 to 800,000 distinct CDR3 sequences, more than 20% found once. Sequenced sample: blood. The receptors derive from a man aged 65-85 years in good health.

V is TRBV6-6 and J is TRBJ2-5; D is uncertain. Trimming stripped 0 bases from V and 3 bases from J, with 11 bases between. The CDR3 runs 15 residues. CDR1 and CDR2 from the germline V gene are MNHNY and SVGAGI (reference sequence). CDR3 DNA: TGTGCCAGCAGTTACTCTGTCCAGACGGAAGAGACCCAGTACTTC. Protein product: CASSYSVQTEETQYF.

This clonotype was counted only a few times. Since a much larger clone is just one base distant, this may be a read error. This chain links TRBV7-8 with TRBJ2-6, with 11 bases identical to TRBD2. The germline V gene has CDR1 SGHVS and CDR2 FQNEAQ. This CDR3 spans 18 amino acids. The CDR3 spells CASSLHLAGGAGADVLTF. In nucleotides, the CDR3 is TGTGCCAGCAGCTTACATCTAGCGGGAGGTGCTGGGGCCGACGTCCTGACTTTC. Supplemented by reference TRBV7-8 and TRBJ2-6, the full variable domain reads GAGVSQSPRYKVAKRGQDVALRCDPISGHVSLFWYQQALGQGPEFLTYFQNEAQLDKSGLPSDRFFAERPEGSVSTLKIQRTQQEDSAVYLCASSLHLAGGAGADVLTFGAGSRLTVL.

The table lists this clonotype with many counts. The V and J genes are TRBV30 and TRBJ2-1; D assignment may be TRBD1 or TRBD2 (5 bases each). CDR3 size: 16 residues. Germline-derived CDR1 and CDR2 are GTSNPN and SVGIG (reference sequence). Deletions cut 5 bases from V and 1 base from J, with 18 bases between. The CDR3 bases are TGTGCCTGGTCAGGGTCGTTGGGAGTATCCTACAATGAGCAGTTCTTC. It codes for CAWSGSLGVSYNEQFF.

This clonotype was recorded only once. The chain is built from TRBV27 and TRBJ1-1; possible D gene TRBD1, 6 bases. There are 16 residues in the CDR3. V lost 4 bases and J lost 6, with 21 bases in between. From germline, CDR1 is MNHEY and CDR2 SMNVEV (reference sequence). The CDR3 coding sequence is TGTGCCAGCAGTTCCCTCCTTTCTACAGGGTCCCCTGAAGCTTTCTTT. This sequence encodes CASSSLLSTGSPEAFF.

This clonotype was picked up a small number of times. This chain uses TRBV7-9 with TRBJ2-5; 7 nucleotides agree with TRBD2. The J call may not be correct, given that the DNA end is closer to TRBJ2-1. CDR3 length equals 16 residues. The germline V gene has CDR1 SEHNR and CDR2 FQNEAQ (reference sequence). The CDR3 DNA reads TGTGCCAGCAGCATAACTAGCGCACCTTTGAGGAATGAGCAGTTCTTC. Amino acids: CASSITSAPLRNEQFF.

The chain has TRBV7-9 and TRBJ2-1; D tentatively reads TRBD1 or TRBD2 (5 bases each). CDR3 length: 14 residues. CDR1 and CDR2 from the germline V gene are SEHNR and FQNEAQ (reference sequence). Trimming cost V 3 bases and J 9 bases, with 15 bases left between them. The CDR3 spells CASSFSGLRGEQFF. Written as DNA, the CDR3 is TGTGCCAGCAGCTTTTCAGGGCTTCGGGGTGAGCAGTTCTTC. Combining the CDR3 with reference TRBV7-9 and TRBJ2-1 gives the whole variable domain DTGVSQNPRHKITKRGQNVTFRCDPISEHNRLYWYRQTLGQGPEFLTYFQNEAQLEKSRLLSDRFSAERPKGSFSTLEIQRTEQGDSAMYLCASSFSGLRGEQFFGPGTRLTVL.

V and J are TRBV14 and TRBJ2-7; 11 nucleotides line up with TRBD1. The germline CDR1 and CDR2 sequences are SGHDN and FVKESK. The trim removed 1 base at V and 4 bases at J, leaving 6 bases unmatched. The CDR3 has 16 residues. The CDR3 here is CASSQGSGDRGYEQYF. Here the CDR3 DNA reads TGTGCCAGCAGCCAAGGAAGTGGGGACAGGGGGTACGAGCAGTACTTC. The variable domain in full, with the rest retrieved from reference TRBV14 and TRBJ2-7, is EAGVTQFPSHSVIEKGQTVTLRCDPISGHDNLYWYRRVMGKEIKFLLHFVKESKQDESGMPNNRFLAERTGGTYSTLKVQPAELEDSGVYFCASSQGSGDRGYEQYFGPGTRLTVT.

This sequence joins TRBV25-1 and TRBJ2-3; perhaps D is TRBD1 or TRBD2 (5 bases each). Germline V lookup: CDR1 MGHDK, CDR2 SYGVNS. This CDR3 has 15 residues. The V end was cut by 4 bases, the J end by 3 bases, with 14 bases between. CDR3 residues: CASSAQGVGTDTQYF. In DNA form, the CDR3 reads TGTGCCAGCAGTGCGCAGGGAGTTGGGACAGATACGCAGTATTTT.

This clonotype was detected a few times. The genes are TRBV20-1 and TRBJ2-2, with 8 positions matching TRBD1. The length of the CDR3 is 13 residues. V shed 5 bases, J shed 6 bases, and the junction held 5 bases outside the gene matches. From germline, CDR1 is DFQATT and CDR2 SNEGSKA (reference sequence). The DNA of the CDR3 is TGCAGTGCTTTAAGACAGGGGTCCGGGGAGCTGTTTTTT. It is translated as CSALRQGSGELFF.

This chain uses TRBV9 with TRBJ2-3; D is undetermined. The CDR3 loop spans 14 amino acids. Trimming removed 0 bases from V and 10 bases from J, with 15 bases in between. CDR1 and CDR2 (germline): SGDLS, YYNGEE. CDR3 bases: TGTGCCAGCAGCGTAGGTGGGGATGGGCACGCGCAGTATTTT. This encodes CASSVGGDGHAQYF.

Written as DNA, the CDR3 is TGTGCCAGCAGCTTAGAGTGGCTAGCGGGAGTCGAGCAGTACTTC. Its protein product is CASSLEWLAGVEQYF. The chain joins TRBV11-2 to TRBJ2-5; 10 bases are shared with TRBD2. TRBJ2-7 matches the DNA end more closely, so the J call is doubtful. The germline CDR1 and CDR2 sequences are SGHAT and FQNNGV. The CDR3 spans 15 residues.

This sequence joins TRBV20-1 and TRBJ2-7; TRBD2 matches 7 bases. V lost 4 bases to trimming and J lost 1 base; unmatched junction nucleotides: 7. Germline CDR1 is DFQATT and CDR2 is SNEGSKA (reference sequence). This CDR3 is 14 amino acids long. CDR3 in DNA: TGCAGTGCTACATCCGGGGGGAGATCCTACGAGCAGTACTTC. Residues: CSATSGGRSYEQYF.

The chain couples TRBV7-2 to TRBJ2-1; 10 positions match TRBD2. With the DNA end fitting TRBJ2-5 better, the J assignment may be wrong. Germline CDR1 is SGHTA and CDR2 is FQGNSA. The CDR3 is 17 residues long. CDR3 in DNA: TGTGCCAGCAGCTTCCCTGCAAAAATAGCGGGAGGAGAGACCCAGTACTTC. It specifies CASSFPAKIAGGETQYF.

This clonotype occurred many times. The chain combines TRBV5-5 with TRBJ2-5; 8 positions agree with TRBD1. In germline, CDR1 is SGHKS, CDR2 YYEKEE (reference sequence). The junction had 9 bases not matched to a gene; V was cut back by 3 bases and J by 5 bases. This CDR3 contains 15 residues. The DNA for the CDR3 is TGTGCCAGCAGCTGGGGACAGGCAAATAGGGAGACCCAGTACTTC. It is translated as CASSWGQANRETQYF.

This clonotype was found a few times. One junction end disagrees with the germline gene, perhaps due to a read error. This chain connects TRBV29-1 to TRBJ2-5, with 8 bases lining up with TRBD1. The CDR3 runs 12 residues. CDR1 and CDR2 from the germline V gene are SQVTM and ANQGSEA. CDR3 region: CSVGDSGQASFF. For the CDR3, the DNA is TGCAGCGTTGGAGATTCGGGACAGGCTTCTTTCTTC.

The gene calls are TRBV20-1 and TRBJ2-3; 7 positions agree with TRBD2. The CDR3 runs to 13 residues. Germline V gene lookup returns CDR1 DFQATT and CDR2 SNEGSKA (reference sequence). V gave up 6 bases and J gave up 3 bases; unmatched junction bases: 6. The CDR3 sequence is CSAPAGTTDTQYF. CDR3 in DNA: TGCAGTGCCCCAGCGGGAACGACAGATACGCAGTATTTT.

This clonotype showed up just a few times. The chain links TRBV12-3 or TRBV12-4 to TRBJ2-7, with TRBD2 matching 8 bases. The CDR3 has 14 amino acids. Losses at the gene ends were 3 bases for V and 7 bases for J; bases not matched to a gene: 8. CDR3 residues: CASSFSGGPREQYF. The CDR3 DNA is TGTGCCAGCAGTTTTTCGGGAGGGCCTCGGGAGCAGTACTTC.

The table lists this clonotype with a count of one. The genes are TRBV2 and TRBJ2-1, with D possibly being TRBD2 (6 bases). Trimming removed 6 bases from V and 7 bases from J, with 13 bases in between. This CDR3 is built from 13 residues. CDR1 SNHLY and CDR2 FYNNEI come from the germline V gene. The DNA for the CDR3 is TGTGCCAGCAGCCTAGCGCCTTTTAATGAGCAGTTCTTC. It is translated as CASSLAPFNEQFF. Supplemented by reference TRBV2 and TRBJ2-1, the full variable domain reads EPEVTQTPSHQVTQMGQEVILRCVPISNHLYFYWYRQILGQKVEFLVSFYNNEISEKSEIFDDQFSVERPDGSNFTLKIRSTKLEDSAMYFCASSLAPFNEQFFGPGTRLTVL.

The chain recombines TRBV20-1 with TRBJ1-1; D may be TRBD1 (6 bases). In germline, CDR1 is DFQATT, CDR2 SNEGSKA (reference sequence). V lost 6 bases, J lost 2 bases, and 10 bases lay in between. The CDR3 runs 12 residues. CDR3 bases: TGCAGTGCCCGGGACACTAACACTGAAGCTTTCTTT. Residues: CSARDTNTEAFF.

A few counts support this clonotype. Because the CDR3 is missing its conserved closing phenylalanine or tryptophan, this is likely a read error. J is TRBJ2-1 and V is TRBV12-3 or TRBV12-4; D is possibly TRBD1 or TRBD2 (5 bases each). This CDR3 has 14 residues. The V end lost 4 bases, the J end lost 0 bases, and 7 bases lay between the germline ends. The CDR3, as DNA: TGTGCCAGCAGTTCAGGGAGCTCCTACAATGAGCAGTTCCTC. Amino acid sequence: CASSSGSSYNEQFL.

V and J are TRBV7-9 and TRBJ2-2; 7 positions match TRBD1. CDR3 length: 16 amino acids. The ends lost 5 bases at V and 4 bases at J; junction bases unmatched: 10. Per germline, CDR1 SEHNR and CDR2 FQNEAQ (reference sequence). Here the CDR3 DNA reads TGTGCCAGCAGCCATAATCCGGGACAGAGCACCGGGGAGCTGTTTTTT. It yields the protein CASSHNPGQSTGELFF.

This clonotype was seen many times. This rearrangement joins TRBV19 to TRBJ1-5; 8 bases align to TRBD1. Germline CDR1 LNHDA, CDR2 SQIVND (reference sequence). The V gene end was trimmed by 3 bases and the J gene end by 3 bases; junction bases not matched to a gene: 13. The CDR3 has 18 amino acids. CDR3 nucleotide sequence: TGTGCCAGTAGTATTAAACGACCGGGACAGGCTTTCAATCAGCCCCAGCATTTT. Translating gives CASSIKRPGQAFNQPQHF.

This clonotype occurred a few times. This chain connects TRBV7-2 to TRBJ1-3; no definite D call. The CDR3 runs to 14 residues. Germline V CDR1 and CDR2: SGHTA, FQGNSA. V lost 7 bases, J lost 0 bases, and 10 bases lay in between. The CDR3 reads CASTFGVSGNTIYF. The CDR3 bases are TGTGCCAGCACCTTTGGGGTCTCTGGAAACACCATATATTTT.

The rearrangement links TRBV4-3 to TRBJ2-1; 12 positions match TRBD1. Germline V lookup: CDR1 LGHNA, CDR2 YSLEER. J was trimmed by 9 bases and V by 0 bases; bases with no gene match: 9. The CDR3 is 17 residues long. This CDR3 reads CASSQEVPGQGAGEQFF. DNA for the CDR3: TGCGCCAGCAGCCAAGAGGTGCCGGGACAGGGGGCTGGTGAGCAGTTCTTC.

This clonotype was found a few times. The V gene is TRBV5-1, the J gene TRBJ2-1; a possible D gene is TRBD2 (6 bases). Germline V gives CDR1 SGHRS, CDR2 YFSETQ. The germline V and J ends were trimmed by 0 bases and 6 bases, with 10 bases remaining between them. The CDR3 is 14 amino acids. Written as DNA, the CDR3 is TGCGCCAGCAGCTTGGGACTAGATGGCAATGAGCAGTTCTTC. Its protein product is CASSLGLDGNEQFF.

The chain has TRBV7-3 and TRBJ2-3; 7 positions match TRBD1. Unmatched junction bases numbered 8, after V lost 2 bases and J lost 3 bases. The CDR3 consists of 16 residues. Germline values: CDR1 SGHTA, CDR2 FQGTGA. The CDR3 DNA follows: TGTGCCAGCAGCTTACAACCCGGGACAGAGACAGATACGCAGTATTTT. Amino acids: CASSLQPGTETDTQYF.

This sequence joins TRBV3-1 and TRBJ2-5; the D gene could be TRBD1 or TRBD2 (5 bases each). The tail of the sequence fits TRBJ2-7 better, so the J call may be wrong. The CDR3 extends over 14 amino acids. The germline V gene encodes CDR1 LGHDT and CDR2 YNNKEL (reference sequence). CDR3 residues: CASSHPGRSYEQYF. CDR3 nucleotide sequence: TGTGCCAGCAGCCACCCGGGACGGTCCTACGAGCAGTACTTC.

This clonotype turned up a few times. The chain employs TRBV12-3 or TRBV12-4 and TRBJ1-1, with D perhaps matching TRBD1 (6 bases). Trimming pared 8 bases from V and 3 bases from J, leaving 13 bases between. There are 13 residues in the CDR3. The DNA of the CDR3 is TGTGCCAGCGGAACAGGGAGGGACACTGAAGCTTTCTTT. This translates into CASGTGRDTEAFF.

This clonotype was recorded a few times. The gene calls are TRBV14 and TRBJ2-2; weak D call: TRBD2 (5 bases). This CDR3 region has 15 residues. Germline V CDR1 and CDR2: SGHDN, FVKESK. Trimming stripped 4 bases from V and 0 bases from J, with 9 bases between. The CDR3 region is CASSRGLPNTGELFF. The CDR3 DNA reads as TGTGCCAGCAGCCGCGGGCTACCGAACACCGGGGAGCTGTTTTTT.

The chain has TRBV7-2 and TRBJ2-4, with 7 bases fitting TRBD2. CDR3 length equals 16 residues. V shed 0 bases and J 0 bases; nucleotides not matched to a gene: 2. The germline V gene has CDR1 SGHTA and CDR2 FQGNSA. CDR3 in DNA: TGTGCCAGCAGCTTAGCGAGCGGGGTAGCCAAAAACATTCAGTACTTC. Encoded protein: CASSLASGVAKNIQYF.